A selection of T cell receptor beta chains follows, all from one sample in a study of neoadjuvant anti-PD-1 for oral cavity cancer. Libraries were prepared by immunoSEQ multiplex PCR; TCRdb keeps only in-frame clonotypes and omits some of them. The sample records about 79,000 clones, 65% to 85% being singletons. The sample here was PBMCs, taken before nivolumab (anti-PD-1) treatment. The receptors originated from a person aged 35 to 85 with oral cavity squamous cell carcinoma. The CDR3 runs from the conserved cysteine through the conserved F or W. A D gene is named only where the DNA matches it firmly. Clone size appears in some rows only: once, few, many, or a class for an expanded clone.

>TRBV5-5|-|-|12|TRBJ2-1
CASSEEDNEQFF
TGTGCCAGCAGCGAGGAGGACAATGAGCAGTTCTTC
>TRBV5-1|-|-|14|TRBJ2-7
CASSEDYRAHEQYF
TGCGCCAGCAGCGAGGACTACAGGGCCCACGAGCAGTACTTC
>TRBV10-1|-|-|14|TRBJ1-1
CASSPRRTNTEAFF
TGCGCCAGCAGTCCGAGACGGACTAACACTGAAGCTTTCTTT
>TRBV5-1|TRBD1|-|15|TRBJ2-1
CASNPSGQGWNEQFF
TGCGCCAGCAACCCCTCTGGACAGGGTTGGAATGAGCAGTTCTTC
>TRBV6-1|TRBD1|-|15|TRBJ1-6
CASSSPGQGDSPLHF
TGTGCCAGCAGTTCCCCGGGACAGGGTGATTCACCCCTCCACTTT
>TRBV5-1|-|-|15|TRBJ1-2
CASSLAAQVEVGYTF
TGCGCCAGCAGCTTGGCCGCGCAAGTAGAAGTGGGCTACACCTTC
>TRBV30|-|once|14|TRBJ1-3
CAWSIRYSGNTIYF
TGTGCCTGGAGTATCCGATACTCTGGAAACACCATATATTTT
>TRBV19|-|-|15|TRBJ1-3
CASSILSYGRNTIYF
TGTGCCAGTAGTATTCTCTCCTATGGTCGAAACACCATATATTTT
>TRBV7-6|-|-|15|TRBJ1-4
CASRASTGGDEKLFF
TGTGCCAGCAGGGCCTCAACCGGGGGGGATGAAAAACTGTTTTTT
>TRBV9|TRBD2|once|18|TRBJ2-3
CASSVAAGGGLRTDTQYF
TGTGCCAGCAGCGTAGCTGCGGGCGGGGGGCTTCGCACAGATACGCAGTATTTT
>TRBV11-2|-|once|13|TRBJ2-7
CASSFPLAYEQYF
TGTGCCAGCAGCTTTCCCTTGGCCTACGAGCAGTACTTC
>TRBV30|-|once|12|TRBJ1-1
CAWRGGGTEAFF
TGTGCCTGGAGGGGGGGAGGCACTGAAGCTTTCTTT
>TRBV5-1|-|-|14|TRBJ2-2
CASSRRQNTGELFF
TGCGCCAGCAGCAGGAGACAGAACACCGGGGAGCTGTTTTTT